The 22 T cell receptor beta chains reported below all come from one sample, sequenced in a study of human T cells and chemical hapten exposure. As for time point: patch test 2, 6 weeks after DPC sensitization. Documented treatment: therapeutic diphenylcyclopropenone sensitization with weekly scalp DPC. Each CDR3 protein gets one entry after TCRdb re-called the RACE reads with MiXCR. This table has 85,000 to 95,000 distinct CDR3 sequences, approximately 10% appearing once. This specimen consisted of whole blood, obtained in connection with sensitization to the hapten diphenylcyclopropenone (DPC). The source of these receptors is a man aged 40-49 years with alopecia areata. Some clones in this sample may be carry-over from other donors' samples.

This clonotype showed up just a few times. The J gene is TRBJ2-3, the V gene TRBV28; either TRBD1 or TRBD2 may supply D (5 bases each). V was trimmed by 3 bases and J by 5 bases, leaving 15 bases between them. Germline V gene data show CDR1 as MDHEN and CDR2 as SYDVKM. CDR3 length: 15 amino acids. CDR3 loop: CASSLRGASGDTQYF. In DNA, the CDR3 is TGTGCCAGCAGTTTGCGAGGGGCCTCTGGAGATACGCAGTATTTT.

This clonotype was counted a few times. The chain recombines TRBV20-1 with TRBJ2-1, with TRBD1 matching over 11 bases. With 3 bases clipped from V and 7 bases from J, the junction kept 2 bases outside the gene matches. The CDR3 covers 13 residues. The V gene's germline CDR1 is DFQATT and CDR2 SNEGSKA (reference sequence). CDR3: CSARDRGPNEQFF. Written as DNA, the CDR3 is TGCAGTGCTAGGGACAGGGGGCCGAATGAGCAGTTCTTC.

The chain recombines TRBV7-9 with TRBJ2-1; the D gene is possibly TRBD2 (6 bases). Germline V gene sequence: CDR1 SEHNR, CDR2 FQNEAQ (reference sequence). V lost 2 bases and J lost 6, with 11 bases in between. The CDR3 runs 14 residues. The CDR3: CASSLSLASNEQFF. CDR3 nucleotides: TGTGCCAGCAGCTTATCTCTAGCGTCCAATGAGCAGTTCTTC.

The chain uses TRBV7-2 and TRBJ2-3; D gene ambiguous. V gave up 5 bases and J gave up 4 bases, with 7 bases separating them. The length of the CDR3 is 12 residues. Germline CDR1 SGHTA, CDR2 FQGNSA. The CDR3 spells CASSLFSDTQYF. The CDR3 nucleotides are TGTGCCAGCAGCCTTTTCTCAGATACGCAGTATTTT.

The chain carries TRBV2 and TRBJ2-3; weak D call: TRBD2 (5 bases). There are 15 residues in the CDR3. V lost 6 bases, J lost 0 bases, and 13 bases lay in between. The V gene's germline CDR1 is SNHLY and CDR2 FYNNEI. CDR3 bases: TGTGCCAGCAGACGCGGACTGGATAGCACAGATACGCAGTATTTT. It translates to CASRRGLDSTDTQYF.

The chain carries TRBV10-3 and TRBJ2-2, with D possibly being TRBD1 (6 bases). With 2 bases removed from V and 5 bases from J, the gap between germline ends came to 9 bases. The CDR3 runs 14 residues. Germline-derived CDR1 and CDR2 are ENHRY and SYGVKD. This CDR3 reads CAISEDRNTGELFF. The CDR3 DNA reads as TGTGCCATCAGTGAGGACAGGAATACCGGGGAGCTGTTTTTT.

The genes are TRBV20-1 and TRBJ2-1; 15 bases agree with TRBD2. The length of the CDR3 is 16 residues. After removal of 3 bases from V and 6 bases from J, the junction contained 6 bases not matched to a gene. From germline, CDR1 is DFQATT and CDR2 SNEGSKA (reference sequence). CDR3 amino acids: CSASRGLAGGSNEQFF. As DNA, the CDR3 is TGCAGTGCTAGTAGGGGACTAGCGGGAGGAAGCAATGAGCAGTTCTTC.

The V gene is TRBV15, the J gene TRBJ2-2, with D unresolved. Germline V gives CDR1 LNHNV, CDR2 YYDKDF (reference sequence). V lost 1 base to trimming and J lost 9 bases, with 15 bases between them. The CDR3 covers 15 residues. The chain's CDR3 is CATSRGGTFSRELFF. DNA of the CDR3: TGTGCCACCAGCAGAGGGGGAACCTTTTCGAGGGAGCTGTTTTTT.

Written as DNA, the CDR3 is TGTGCCAGCAGCCGACCAGACATGTCTGGCACAGATACGCAGTATTTT. This gives the protein CASSRPDMSGTDTQYF. The chain joins TRBV11-2 to TRBJ2-3; D not certain. This CDR3 has 16 amino acids. CDR1 and CDR2 from the germline V gene are SGHAT and FQNNGV. The germline V and J ends were trimmed by 5 bases and 1 base, with 16 bases remaining between them.

This clonotype was detected many times. The V and J genes are TRBV6-5 and TRBJ2-7; D perhaps matches TRBD1 (7 bases). Per germline, CDR1 MNHEY and CDR2 SVGAGI. This CDR3 region has 14 residues. Trimming cost V 2 bases and J 5 bases, with 13 bases left between them. The CDR3 DNA reads TGTGCCAGCAGTTACGCAGGGGGGAGAAACGAGCAGTACTTC. Amino acid sequence: CASSYAGGRNEQYF.

This clonotype was seen more than once but under ten times. The V gene is TRBV20-1, the J gene TRBJ2-1; D is perhaps TRBD1 or TRBD2 (5 bases each). The CDR3 covers 14 residues. The germline V and J ends were trimmed by 5 bases and 3 bases, with 14 bases remaining between them. Germline V gene lookup returns CDR1 DFQATT and CDR2 SNEGSKA (reference sequence). Here the CDR3 reads CSARGERGYNEQFF. Here the CDR3 DNA reads TGCAGTGCTCGAGGGGAGAGGGGCTACAATGAGCAGTTCTTC.

Ten or more counts support this clonotype. The chain couples TRBV2 to TRBJ2-1; D perhaps matches TRBD2 (5 bases). The CDR3 has 13 residues. CDR1 SNHLY and CDR2 FYNNEI come from the germline V gene. With 6 bases removed from V and 9 bases from J, the gap between germline ends came to 15 bases. CDR3 loop: CASSVGVIGEQFF. The CDR3 nucleotides are TGTGCCAGCAGCGTGGGAGTAATAGGTGAGCAGTTCTTC. The whole variable domain, remainder taken from reference TRBV2 and TRBJ2-1, is EPEVTQTPSHQVTQMGQEVILRCVPISNHLYFYWYRQILGQKVEFLVSFYNNEISEKSEIFDDQFSVERPDGSNFTLKIRSTKLEDSAMYFCASSVGVIGEQFFGPGTRLTVL.

This clonotype has a handful of counts. The CDR3 DNA sequence: TGCAGTGCTAGAGGGGACAGGGGGCGGGAGACCCAGTACTTC. Translating it yields CSARGDRGRETQYF. V gene TRBV20-1 combines with J gene TRBJ2-5, with TRBD1 matching over 12 bases. Trimming removed 1 base from V and 5 bases from J; junction bases left unmatched: 2. The germline V gene has CDR1 DFQATT and CDR2 SNEGSKA (reference sequence). This CDR3 has 14 residues.

This clonotype was detected a few times. The V gene is TRBV24-1, the J gene TRBJ1-2; D not resolved. CDR3 size: 15 residues. Germline loops: CDR1 KGHDR, CDR2 SFDVKD. V lost 2 bases to trimming and J lost 2 bases, with 11 bases between them. The CDR3 loop reads CATSDSHVGNYGYTF. In DNA form, the CDR3 reads TGTGCCACCAGTGATTCGCACGTGGGGAACTATGGCTACACCTTC.

The table lists this clonotype with a few counts. The chain has TRBV2 and TRBJ2-5; 15 bases are shared with TRBD2. J was trimmed by 4 bases and V by 0 bases; bases with no gene match: 0. Germline CDR1 is SNHLY and CDR2 is FYNNEI. The CDR3 covers 16 residues. The DNA of the CDR3 is TGTGCCAGCAGTGAAGCGGGACTAGCGGGAGGAGAGACCCAGTACTTC. Translated: CASSEAGLAGGETQYF.

This clonotype was seen only a few times. This rearrangement joins TRBV29-1 to TRBJ1-2, with D possibly being TRBD1 (5 bases). CDR3 length: 11 amino acids. Germline CDR1 and CDR2: SQVTM and ANQGSEA. With 4 bases removed from V and 8 bases from J, the gap between germline ends came to 11 bases. The CDR3 is CSVAGGDGYTF. The CDR3 bases are TGCAGCGTTGCGGGGGGGGACGGCTACACCTTC.

This clonotype was picked up many times. The chain links TRBV4-1 to TRBJ2-5; D ambiguous. The CDR3 has 14 residues. Per the germline V gene, CDR1 is MGHRA and CDR2 is YSYEKL. The ends were cut back, 1 base at V and 3 bases at J, with 9 bases in the middle. The CDR3 spells CASSQGFQEETQYF. DNA of the CDR3: TGCGCCAGCAGCCAAGGTTTCCAGGAAGAGACCCAGTACTTC.

This clonotype was observed at least ten times. This chain links TRBV10-3 with TRBJ2-7; D call uncertain. V was trimmed by 2 bases and J by 3 bases, leaving 8 bases between them. CDR3 length equals 13 residues. CDR1 and CDR2 (germline): ENHRY, SYGVKD. The CDR3 sequence is CAISERNHYEQYV. For the CDR3, the DNA is TGTGCCATCAGTGAGAGGAACCACTACGAGCAGTACGTC.

The V and J genes are TRBV12-3 or TRBV12-4 and TRBJ2-3, with TRBD2 identical over 8 bases. Losses at the gene ends were 1 base for V and 2 bases for J; bases not matched to a gene: 2. The CDR3 is 15 residues long. The CDR3 region has the DNA TGTGCCAGCAGTTTAGGAGCGGGAGTCACAGATACGCAGTATTTT. It specifies CASSLGAGVTDTQYF.

This clonotype was recorded many times. The chain is built from TRBV24-1 and TRBJ1-2, with D uncertain. V was cut by 5 bases and J by 0 bases, with 18 bases left in between. The germline V gene encodes CDR1 KGHDR and CDR2 SFDVKD. The CDR3 contains 17 residues. This CDR3 is CATSGGGGTGPNYGYTF. Written as DNA, the CDR3 is TGTGCCACCAGTGGAGGCGGTGGAACTGGCCCTAACTATGGCTACACCTTC.

This clonotype was detected a few times. This chain uses TRBV28 with TRBJ2-7; tentative D call: TRBD1 (8 bases). Germline V gives CDR1 MDHEN, CDR2 SYDVKM. V gave up 7 bases and J gave up 0 bases, with 25 bases separating them. CDR3 length: 18 residues. CDR3 coding DNA: TGTGCCAGCAACACAGGGGGGCTAGCGGTTAGAAGCTCCTACGAGCAGTACTTC. Residues: CASNTGGLAVRSSYEQYF.

This clonotype has a handful of counts. The rearrangement uses TRBV27 and TRBJ1-6; 7 bases match TRBD1. Per germline, CDR1 MNHEY and CDR2 SMNVEV (reference sequence). The junction had 7 bases not matched to a gene; V was cut back by 5 bases and J by 9 bases. This CDR3 spans 14 amino acids. CDR3 residues: CASSPIQGRSPLHF. CDR3 nucleotides: TGTGCCAGCAGTCCAATACAGGGGCGTTCACCCCTCCACTTT.